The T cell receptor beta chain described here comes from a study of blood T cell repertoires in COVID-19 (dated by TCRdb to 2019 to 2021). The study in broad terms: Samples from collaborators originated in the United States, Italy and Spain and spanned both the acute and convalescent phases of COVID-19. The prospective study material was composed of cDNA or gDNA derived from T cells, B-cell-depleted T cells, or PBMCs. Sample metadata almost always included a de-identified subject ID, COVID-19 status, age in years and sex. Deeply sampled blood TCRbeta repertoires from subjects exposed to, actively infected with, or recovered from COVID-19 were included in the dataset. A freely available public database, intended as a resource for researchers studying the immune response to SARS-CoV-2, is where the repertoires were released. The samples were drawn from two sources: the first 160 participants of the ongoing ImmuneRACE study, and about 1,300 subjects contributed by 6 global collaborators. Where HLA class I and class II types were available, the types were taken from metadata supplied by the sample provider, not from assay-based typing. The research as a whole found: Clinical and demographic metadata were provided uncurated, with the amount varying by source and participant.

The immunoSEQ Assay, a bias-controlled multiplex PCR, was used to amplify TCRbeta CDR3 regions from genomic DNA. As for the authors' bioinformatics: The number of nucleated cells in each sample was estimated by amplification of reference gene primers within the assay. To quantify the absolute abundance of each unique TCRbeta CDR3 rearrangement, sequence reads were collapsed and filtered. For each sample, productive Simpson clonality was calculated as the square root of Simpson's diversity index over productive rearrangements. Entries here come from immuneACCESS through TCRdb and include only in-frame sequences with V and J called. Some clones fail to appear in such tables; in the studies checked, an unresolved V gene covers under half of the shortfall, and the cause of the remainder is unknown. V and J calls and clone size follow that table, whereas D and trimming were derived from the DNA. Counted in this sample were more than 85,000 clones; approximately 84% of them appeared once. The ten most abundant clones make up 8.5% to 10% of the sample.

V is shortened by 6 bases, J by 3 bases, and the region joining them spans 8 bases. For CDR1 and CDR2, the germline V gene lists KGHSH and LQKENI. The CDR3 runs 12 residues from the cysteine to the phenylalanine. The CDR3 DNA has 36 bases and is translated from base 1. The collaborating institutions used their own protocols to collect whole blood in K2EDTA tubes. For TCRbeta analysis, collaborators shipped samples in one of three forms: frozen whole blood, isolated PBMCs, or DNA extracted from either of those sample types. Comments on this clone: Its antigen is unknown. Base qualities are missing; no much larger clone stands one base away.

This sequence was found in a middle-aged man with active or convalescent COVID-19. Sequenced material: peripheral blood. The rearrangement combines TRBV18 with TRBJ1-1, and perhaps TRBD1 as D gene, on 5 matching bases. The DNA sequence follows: TGTGCCAGCTCCCAACAGGACACTGAAGCTTTCTTT. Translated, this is CASSQQDTEAFF.